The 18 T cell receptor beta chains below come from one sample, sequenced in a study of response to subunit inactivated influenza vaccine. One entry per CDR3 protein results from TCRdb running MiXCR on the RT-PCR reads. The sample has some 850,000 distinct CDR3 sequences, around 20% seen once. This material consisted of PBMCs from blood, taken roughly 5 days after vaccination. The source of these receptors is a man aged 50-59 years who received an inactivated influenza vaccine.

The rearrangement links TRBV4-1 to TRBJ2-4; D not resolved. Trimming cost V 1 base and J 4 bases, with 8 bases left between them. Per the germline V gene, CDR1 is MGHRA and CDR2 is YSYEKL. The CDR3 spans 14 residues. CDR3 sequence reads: CASSQVHGKNIQYF. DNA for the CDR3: TGCGCCAGCAGCCAAGTACACGGGAAAAACATTCAGTACTTC.

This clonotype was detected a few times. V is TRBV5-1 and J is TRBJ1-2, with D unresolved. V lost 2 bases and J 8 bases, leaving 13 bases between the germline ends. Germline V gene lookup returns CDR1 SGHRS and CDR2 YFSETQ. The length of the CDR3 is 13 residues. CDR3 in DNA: TGCGCCAGCAGCTTCGACGAGTCGGGAGGCTACACCTTC. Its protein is CASSFDESGGYTF.

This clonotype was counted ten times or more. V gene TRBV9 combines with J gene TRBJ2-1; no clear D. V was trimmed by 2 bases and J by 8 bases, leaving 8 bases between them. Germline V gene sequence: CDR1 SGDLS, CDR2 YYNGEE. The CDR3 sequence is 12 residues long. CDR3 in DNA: TGTGCCAGCAGCGTCGGGCGAGATGAGCAGTTCTTC. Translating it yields CASSVGRDEQFF.

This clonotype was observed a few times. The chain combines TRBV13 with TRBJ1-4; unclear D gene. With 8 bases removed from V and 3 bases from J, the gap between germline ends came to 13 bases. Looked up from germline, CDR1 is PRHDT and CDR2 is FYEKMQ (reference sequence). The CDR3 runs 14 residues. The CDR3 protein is CASAFGQSNEKLFF. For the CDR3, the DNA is TGTGCCAGCGCCTTCGGGCAGTCTAATGAAAAACTGTTTTTT. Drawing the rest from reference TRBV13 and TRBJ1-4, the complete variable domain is AAGVIQSPRHLIKEKRETATLKCYPIPRHDTVYWYQQGPGQDPQFLISFYEKMQSDKGSIPDRFSAQQFSDYHSELNMSSLELGDSALYFCASAFGQSNEKLFFGSGTQLSVL.

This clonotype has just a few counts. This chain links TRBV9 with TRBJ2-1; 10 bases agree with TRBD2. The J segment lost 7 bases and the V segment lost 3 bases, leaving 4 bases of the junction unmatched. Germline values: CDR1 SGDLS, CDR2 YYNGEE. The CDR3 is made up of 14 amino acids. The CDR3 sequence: CASSGTSGRNEQFF. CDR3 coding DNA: TGTGCCAGCAGCGGGACTAGCGGAAGGAATGAGCAGTTCTTC.

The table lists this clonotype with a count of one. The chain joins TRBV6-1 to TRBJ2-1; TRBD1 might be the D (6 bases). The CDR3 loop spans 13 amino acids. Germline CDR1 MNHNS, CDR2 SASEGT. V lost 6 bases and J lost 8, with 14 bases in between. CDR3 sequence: CASRLDSRDEQFF. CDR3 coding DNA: TGTGCCAGCAGATTGGACAGTCGGGATGAGCAGTTCTTC.

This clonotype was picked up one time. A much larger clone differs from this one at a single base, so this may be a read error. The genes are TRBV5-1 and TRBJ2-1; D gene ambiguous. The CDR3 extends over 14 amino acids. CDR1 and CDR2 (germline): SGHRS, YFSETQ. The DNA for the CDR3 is TGCGCCAGCAGGGTAAACACGGCTTACAATGAGCACTTCTTC. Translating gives CASRVNTAYNEHFF. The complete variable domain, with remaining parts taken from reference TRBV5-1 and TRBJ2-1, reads KAGVTQTPRYLIKTRGQQVTLSCSPISGHRSVSWYQQTPGQGLQFLFEYFSETQRNKGNFPGRFSGRQFSNSRSEMNVSTLELGDSALYLCASRVNTAYNEHFFGPGTRLTVL.

CDR3 amino acids: CASSFPRLAGGNNEQFF. The CDR3 coding sequence is TGCGCCAGCAGCTTCCCTAGACTAGCGGGGGGAAACAATGAGCAGTTCTTC. The V and J genes are TRBV5-1 and TRBJ2-1; 13 nucleotides line up with TRBD2. The J segment lost 5 bases and the V segment lost 2 bases, leaving 7 bases of the junction unmatched. CDR1 is SGHRS, CDR2 YFSETQ, per germline. This CDR3 has 17 amino acids. Drawing the rest from reference TRBV5-1 and TRBJ2-1, the complete variable domain is KAGVTQTPRYLIKTRGQQVTLSCSPISGHRSVSWYQQTPGQGLQFLFEYFSETQRNKGNFPGRFSGRQFSNSRSEMNVSTLELGDSALYLCASSFPRLAGGNNEQFFGPGTRLTVL.

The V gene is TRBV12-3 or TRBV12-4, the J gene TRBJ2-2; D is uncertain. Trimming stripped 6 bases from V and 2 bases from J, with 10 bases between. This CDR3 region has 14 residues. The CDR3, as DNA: TGTGCCAGCAGGACGACTGCCAACACCGGGGAGCTGTTTTTT. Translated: CASRTTANTGELFF.

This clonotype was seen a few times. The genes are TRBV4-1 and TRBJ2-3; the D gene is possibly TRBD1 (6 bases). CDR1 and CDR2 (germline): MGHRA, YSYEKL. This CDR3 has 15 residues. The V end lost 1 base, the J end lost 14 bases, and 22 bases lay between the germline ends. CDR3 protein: CASSQVSQGRGQGYF. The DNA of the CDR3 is TGCGCCAGCAGCCAAGTAAGCCAGGGGCGAGGCCAGGGGTATTTT.

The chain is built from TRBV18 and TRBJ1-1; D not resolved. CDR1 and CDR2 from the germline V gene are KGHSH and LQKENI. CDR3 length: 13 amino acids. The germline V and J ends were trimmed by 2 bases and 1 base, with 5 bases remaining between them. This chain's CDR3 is CASSPERNTEAFF. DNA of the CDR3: TGTGCCAGCTCACCAGAGAGGAACACTGAAGCTTTCTTT.

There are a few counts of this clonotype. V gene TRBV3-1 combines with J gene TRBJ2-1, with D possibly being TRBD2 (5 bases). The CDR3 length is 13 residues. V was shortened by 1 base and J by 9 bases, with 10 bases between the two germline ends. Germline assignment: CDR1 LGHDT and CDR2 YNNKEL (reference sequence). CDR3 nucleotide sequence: TGTGCCAGCAGCCAAGTACCAGGAGGTGAGCAGTTCTTC. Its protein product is CASSQVPGGEQFF.

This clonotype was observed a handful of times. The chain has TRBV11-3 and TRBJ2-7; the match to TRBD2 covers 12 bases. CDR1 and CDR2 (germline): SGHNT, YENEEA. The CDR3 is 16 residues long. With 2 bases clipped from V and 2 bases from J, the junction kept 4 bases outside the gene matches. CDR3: CASSLPLAGGPYEQYF. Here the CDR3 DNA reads TGTGCCAGCAGCTTACCTCTAGCGGGAGGGCCCTACGAGCAGTACTTC.

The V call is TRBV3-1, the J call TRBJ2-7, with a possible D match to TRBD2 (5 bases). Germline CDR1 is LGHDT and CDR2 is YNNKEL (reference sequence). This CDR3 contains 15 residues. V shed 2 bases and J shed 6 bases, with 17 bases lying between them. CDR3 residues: CASSQSAGPGSEQYF. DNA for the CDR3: TGTGCCAGCAGCCAATCCGCGGGCCCTGGCTCCGAGCAGTACTTC.

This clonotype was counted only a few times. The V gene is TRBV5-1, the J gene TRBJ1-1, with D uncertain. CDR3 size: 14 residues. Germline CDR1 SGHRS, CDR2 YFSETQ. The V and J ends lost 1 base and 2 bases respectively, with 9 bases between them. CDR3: CASSLSDGNTEAFF. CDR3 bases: TGCGCCAGCAGCTTGAGTGACGGAAACACTGAAGCTTTCTTT.

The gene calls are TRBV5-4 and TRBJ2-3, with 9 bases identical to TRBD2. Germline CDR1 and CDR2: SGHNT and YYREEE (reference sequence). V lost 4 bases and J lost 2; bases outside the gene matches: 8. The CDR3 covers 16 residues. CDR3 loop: CASSKPLAGTTDTQYF. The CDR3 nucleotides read TGTGCCAGCAGCAAACCGCTAGCGGGAACCACAGATACGCAGTATTTT.

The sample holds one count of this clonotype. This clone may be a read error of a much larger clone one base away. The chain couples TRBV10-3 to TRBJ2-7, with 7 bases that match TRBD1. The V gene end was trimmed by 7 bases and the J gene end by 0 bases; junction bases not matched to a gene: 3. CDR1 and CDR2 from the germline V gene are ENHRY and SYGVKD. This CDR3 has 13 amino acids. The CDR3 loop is CAITRDSSYEQYF. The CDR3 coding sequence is TGTGCCATCACCCGGGACAGCTCCTACGAGCAGTACTTC.

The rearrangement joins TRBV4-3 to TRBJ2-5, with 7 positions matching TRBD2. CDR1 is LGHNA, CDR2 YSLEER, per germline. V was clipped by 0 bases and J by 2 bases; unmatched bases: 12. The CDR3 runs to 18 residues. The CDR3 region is CASSQDPPGLVRQETQYF. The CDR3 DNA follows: TGCGCCAGCAGCCAAGATCCCCCCGGACTAGTTCGTCAAGAGACCCAGTACTTC.